This TCR beta chain was sequenced during a study of blood T cells in healthy people across ages. Whole-study findings and limits: Older age coincided with a roughly linear decline in TCR beta diversity per million T cells.

PCR was performed a second time for about 7 to 11 cycles using a sample-barcoded 5' primer and a J-beta primer mix. Each cDNA molecule was tagged by a template-switch adaptor with 12 random nucleotides. TCRdb processed the 5' RACE reads anew with MiXCR; each CDR3 protein has one entry. The data show around 900,000 distinct CDR3 sequences, 51% seen once. This CDR3 has 16 amino acids. The V and J ends lost 1 base and 3 bases respectively, with 16 bases between them. Germline V gene data show CDR1 as LGHNA and CDR2 as YNFKEQ. There were at least 5.5 micrograms of total RNA extracted from every sample. Points on this clonotype: The antigen is unknown.

The TCR was taken from an older woman in good health. The sequenced sample was blood. The genes are TRBV4-2 and TRBJ2-7, with D possibly being TRBD1 or TRBD2 (6 bases each). CDR3 residues: CASSQAEGQRLYEQYF. The CDR3 nucleotides are TGTGCCAGCAGCCAAGCGGAGGGACAAAGACTCTACGAGCAGTACTTC.